What follows describes a single TCR beta chain. The data originate from a study of T cell responses to AZD1222 COVID-19 vaccine. Assay used: immunoSEQ multiplex PCR; TCRdb lists only in-frame clones, some missing. The sample comprises approximately 150,000 clones, 92% of which are singletons, and approximately 3.7% rests with the top ten. The V end was cut by 5 bases, the J end by 3 bases, with 8 bases between. Germline V gene data show CDR1 as SGHNT and CDR2 as YYREEE (reference sequence). The CDR3 is made up of 12 amino acids. This sequence originates from an adult who received the AZD1222 COVID-19 vaccine. This sequence joins TRBV5-4 and TRBJ2-5; D not resolved. The sample was peripheral blood, taken 28 days after the second AZD1222 dose. The CDR3: CASSINKETQYF. The CDR3 DNA is TGTGCCAGCAGTATTAATAAAGAGACCCAGTACTTC.